The 15 T cell receptor beta chains in this list originate from one sample, sequenced in a study of blood T cells in healthy people across ages. Then a second PCR, running roughly 7 to 11 cycles, was carried out with a sample-barcoded 5' primer and a J-beta primer mix. TCRdb passed the 5' RACE reads through MiXCR, listing each CDR3 protein once. The table lists about 810,000 distinct CDR3 sequences, 30% to 45% of them singletons. Sequencing was performed on blood. Receptor source: a man aged 18-30 years in good health.

This rearrangement joins TRBV14 to TRBJ1-2; possible D gene TRBD1, 6 bases. The germline gives CDR1 SGHDN, CDR2 FVKESK. The CDR3 has 13 residues. V was cut by 4 bases and J by 5 bases, with 11 bases left in between. The CDR3: CASSPTDRYGYTF. Here the CDR3 DNA reads TGTGCCAGCAGCCCAACGGACAGATATGGCTACACCTTC.

The rearrangement uses TRBV29-1 and TRBJ1-1, with D possibly TRBD1 on 5 matching bases. Germline CDR1 reads SQVTM; CDR2 reads ANQGSEA. The CDR3 runs to 16 residues. V gave up 2 bases and J gave up 3 bases, with 19 bases separating them. CDR3: CSVERWRGPLDTEAFF. The CDR3 nucleotides read TGCAGCGTTGAACGGTGGAGGGGCCCCTTGGACACTGAAGCTTTCTTT.

The J gene is TRBJ1-4, the V gene TRBV4-3; 7 nucleotides align to TRBD1. V shed 0 bases and J 8 bases; nucleotides not matched to a gene: 6. The length of the CDR3 is 15 residues. CDR1 is LGHNA and CDR2 is YSLEER in the germline V gene. CDR3 bases: TGCGCCAGCAGCCAAGAAGACAGGGAGGGCGAAAAACTGTTTTTT. Amino acid sequence: CASSQEDREGEKLFF.

The genes are TRBV6-2 or TRBV6-3 and TRBJ2-3; the match to TRBD2 covers 14 bases. Per the germline V gene, CDR1 is MNHEY and CDR2 is SVGEGT. This CDR3 comprises 18 residues. With 2 bases clipped from V and 2 bases from J, the junction kept 6 bases outside the gene matches. CDR3: CASSYRGLAGGFTDTQYF. In DNA, the CDR3 is TGTGCCAGCAGTTACCGCGGACTAGCGGGGGGCTTCACAGATACGCAGTATTTT.

In this sample, this clonotype turned up a few times. This chain links TRBV18 with TRBJ2-7, with a possible D match to TRBD2 (6 bases). Looked up from germline, CDR1 is KGHSH and CDR2 is LQKENI. This CDR3 has 18 amino acids. V lost 0 bases to trimming and J lost 0 bases, with 18 bases between them. The CDR3 region is CASSPPRGGLSNSYEQYF. In DNA, the CDR3 is TGTGCCAGCTCACCACCGCGGGGTGGGCTTAGTAACTCCTACGAGCAGTACTTC. The whole variable domain, filled in from reference TRBV18 and TRBJ2-7, reads NAGVMQNPRHLVRRRGQEARLRCSPMKGHSHVYWYRQLPEEGLKFMVYLQKENIIDESGMPKERFSAEFPKEGPSILRIQQVVRGDSAAYFCASSPPRGGLSNSYEQYFGPGTRLTVT.

This sequence joins TRBV5-1 and TRBJ1-5; D possibly corresponds to TRBD1 (6 bases). Germline CDR1 is SGHRS and CDR2 is YFSETQ. This CDR3 is built from 15 residues. Between the trimmed V and J ends, which lost 4 bases and 5 bases, there was a span of 16 bases. Written as DNA, the CDR3 is TGCGCCAGCAGCCCTCCACCACAGGGCGATCAGCCCCAGCATTTT. Protein product: CASSPPPQGDQPQHF.

In its sample, this clonotype was seen a few times. The CDR3 protein is CSARDSGGYNEQFF. The CDR3 nucleotides are TGCAGTGCTAGAGATAGCGGGGGTTACAATGAGCAGTTCTTC. The genes are TRBV20-1 and TRBJ2-1; 9 bases align to TRBD2. The ends lost 0 bases at V and 4 bases at J; junction bases unmatched: 1. This CDR3 has 14 amino acids. CDR1 and CDR2 (germline): DFQATT, SNEGSKA (reference sequence).

The table lists this clonotype with a few counts. The rearrangement links TRBV12-3 or TRBV12-4 to TRBJ2-1, with D perhaps matching TRBD1 (7 bases). Between the trimmed V and J ends, which lost 8 bases and 5 bases, there was a span of 19 bases. The CDR3 has 15 residues. The CDR3 protein is CASGFRVRGDNEQFF. The CDR3 DNA reads as TGTGCCAGCGGCTTTAGGGTCAGGGGGGACAATGAGCAGTTCTTC.

This clonotype was detected ten times or more. The J gene is TRBJ1-4, the V gene TRBV4-1, with 8 nucleotides matching TRBD1. The germline V gene encodes CDR1 MGHRA and CDR2 YSYEKL. The CDR3 has 15 amino acids. Trimming cost V 2 bases and J 8 bases; bases outside gene matches: 7. This CDR3 is CASSQQDRVGEKLFF. Written as DNA, the CDR3 is TGCGCCAGCAGCCAACAGGACAGGGTTGGGGAAAAACTGTTTTTT.

To note about this clonotype: A much larger clone lies one base from this, so it may be a read error. The CDR3 ends on some other residue instead of the conserved phenylalanine or tryptophan, so this is likely a read error. The chain recombines TRBV12-3 or TRBV12-4 with TRBJ2-1; D is ambiguous. This CDR3 comprises 12 residues. Trimming took 5 bases from V and 9 from J, leaving 11 bases between them. CDR3 nucleotides: TGTGCCAGCAGTGGGCTCGGCGGTGAGCAGTTCCTC. Encoded protein: CASSGLGGEQFL.

Regarding this clonotype: A much larger clone lies one base from this, so it may be a read error. The chain is built from TRBV7-2 and TRBJ2-1, with a possible D match to TRBD1 (5 bases). This CDR3 is 15 amino acids long. From germline, CDR1 is SGHTA and CDR2 FQGNSA. Trimming removed 2 bases from V and 10 bases from J, with 18 bases in between. This CDR3 is CASSLRGSESYEQFF. The CDR3 DNA is TGTGCCAGCAGCTTAAGGGGCTCGGAATCCTACGAGCAGTTCTTC.

V is TRBV12-3 or TRBV12-4 and J is TRBJ1-5; TRBD1 is a possible D gene (5 bases). This CDR3 comprises 13 residues. The germline V and J ends were trimmed by 5 bases and 7 bases, with 12 bases remaining between them. The CDR3: CASSAGERQPQHF. The DNA for the CDR3 is TGTGCCAGCAGTGCGGGGGAGAGACAGCCCCAGCATTTT.

This clonotype occurred once. CDR3 protein: CSVAKGITYEQYF. CDR3 bases: TGCAGCGTTGCCAAGGGTATTACCTACGAGCAGTACTTC. The rearrangement uses TRBV29-1 and TRBJ2-5; D is unresolved. The assigned J gene may be wrong: the sequence end matches TRBJ2-7 better. The CDR3 runs to 13 residues. Germline loops: CDR1 SQVTM, CDR2 ANQGSEA.

This clonotype was detected ten times or more. The chain joins TRBV28 to TRBJ2-1; the D is unclear. The CDR3 spans 16 residues. Looked up from germline, CDR1 is MDHEN and CDR2 is SYDVKM. Between the trimmed V and J ends, which lost 4 bases and 0 bases, there was a span of 13 bases. The CDR3 DNA sequence: TGTGCCAGCAGTTCCACGGGCTGGAGCTCCTACAATGAGCAGTTCTTC. The encoded protein is CASSSTGWSSYNEQFF.

The CDR3 loop reads CASSLALALTGEPQRTGELFF. CDR3 DNA sequence: TGCGCCAGCAGCTTGGCCTTGGCACTCACAGGGGAGCCCCAGCGAACCGGGGAGCTGTTTTTT. This chain uses TRBV5-1 with TRBJ2-2; 7 bases match TRBD1. The ends lost 0 bases at V and 5 bases at J; junction bases unmatched: 22. CDR1 is SGHRS, CDR2 YFSETQ, per germline. There are 21 residues in the CDR3.